The entry that follows covers one T cell receptor beta chain sequence. Its antigen remains undetermined. Per-nucleotide qualities are absent, and no much larger clonotype sits a single base away. The sample carries other DNA sequences with the same CDR3. Library prep was done by the immunoSEQ multiplex PCR assay. TCRdb retrieved this table from immuneACCESS and kept in-frame rearrangements only. Not all clones are present; in checked studies, unresolved V genes account for under half, and no reason is known for the remainder. In this sample the table shows some 35,000 clones, approximately 89% of which occur a single time. The ten largest clones take up 0.7% to 0.8% of the sample. The data were obtained in a study of T cell changes during pregnancy in multiple sclerosis (dated by TCRdb to about 2019). Background on the whole study: The study examined how the T cell repertoire changed over the course of pregnancy in women with multiple sclerosis.

The CDR3 has 15 amino acids, counting the end cysteine and phenylalanine. The only DNA kept is the CDR3, 45 bases in frame from the first base. CDR1 and CDR2 were assigned from the germline V gene as SGHTA and FQGNSA. For this chain, trimming is 5 bases at the V end and 7 bases at the J end, and the number of junction bases without a gene match is 11. The receptor was isolated from a female donor in good health, enrolled as a control in a pregnancy study. The rearranged segments are TRBV7-2 and TRBJ2-7, with 10 middle bases fitting TRBD2. This material consisted of CD4+ T cells from peripheral blood mononuclear cells, taken after pregnancy. CDR3 sequence: CASSPQLAGGGEQYF. The nucleotide sequence is given as TGTGCCAGCAGCCCCCAATTAGCGGGGGGTGGTGAGCAGTACTTC.